Following are 29 T cell receptor beta chains from one sample sequenced in a study of cytomegalovirus exposure and HLA in healthy donors. PCR used 60 Vbeta primers and 13 Jbeta primers. The assay was immunoSEQ multiplex PCR, and TCRdb's table has in-frame clones only and misses some. The data contain some 100,000 clones, approximately 81% of them singletons. Sequencing was performed on PBMCs. The receptors derive from a female donor in good health and CMV-seropositive.

The rearrangement links TRBV5-1 to TRBJ2-1, with D maybe TRBD2 (5 bases). The CDR3 runs 14 residues. CDR1 and CDR2 from the germline V gene are SGHRS and YFSETQ. V shed 0 bases and J shed 7 bases, with 11 bases lying between them. This CDR3 reads CASSLEAVLNEQFF. The CDR3 nucleotides are TGCGCCAGCAGCTTGGAAGCGGTTTTGAATGAGCAGTTCTTC. Together with reference TRBV5-1 and TRBJ2-1, the CDR3 gives the full variable domain: KAGVTQTPRYLIKTRGQQVTLSCSPISGHRSVSWYQQTPGQGLQFLFEYFSETQRNKGNFPGRFSGRQFSNSRSEMNVSTLELGDSALYLCASSLEAVLNEQFFGPGTRLTVL.

Regarding this clone: Mismatch with germline at one junction end may stem from a read error. The gene calls are TRBV2 and TRBJ2-4; D gene ambiguous. The CDR3 runs to 13 residues. The germline V gene encodes CDR1 SNHLY and CDR2 FYNNEI. The CDR3 DNA sequence: TGTGCCAGCAGTGAAGGGGTCCGGAACAGTCAGTACTTC. Protein sequence: CASSEGVRNSQYF.

DNA for the CDR3: TGTGCCACCAGCAGAGATCAGGGAGAAAAACTGTTTTTT. This sequence encodes CATSRDQGEKLFF. This chain connects TRBV15 to TRBJ1-4, with TRBD1 as a possible D gene (5 bases). CDR1 and CDR2 (germline): LNHNV, YYDKDF (reference sequence). The germline V and J ends were trimmed by 0 bases and 8 bases, with 7 bases remaining between them. This CDR3 is 13 amino acids long.

The V gene is TRBV4-3, the J gene TRBJ2-7; maybe TRBD1 (5 bases). The CDR3 spans 13 residues. Trimming removed 3 bases at V and 7 bases at J, with 13 bases between. Germline CDR1 LGHNA, CDR2 YSLEER. CDR3 sequence reads: CASSQTVGLEQYF. CDR3 DNA: TGCGCCAGCAGCCAGACAGTCGGTTTAGAGCAGTACTTC.

This clone turned up a few times. This sequence joins TRBV20-1 and TRBJ1-1, with D uncertain. CDR3 length equals 11 residues. CDR1 and CDR2 (germline): DFQATT, SNEGSKA (reference sequence). Trimming took 5 bases from V and 11 from J, leaving 15 bases between them. The CDR3 DNA sequence: TGCAGTGCTGGGCCAGCTCGAGGGGCTTTCTTT. Amino acids: CSAGPARGAFF.

The chain recombines TRBV5-1 with TRBJ1-4; a possible D gene is TRBD1 (6 bases). The CDR3 loop spans 15 amino acids. The germline V gene encodes CDR1 SGHRS and CDR2 YFSETQ. The germline V and J ends were trimmed by 1 base and 6 bases, with 13 bases remaining between them. DNA of the CDR3: TGCGCCAGCAGCTTGACCCTGGACAGATATGAAAAACTGTTTTTT. This translates into CASSLTLDRYEKLFF.

The chain uses TRBV27 and TRBJ2-5, with TRBD2 matching over 11 bases. This CDR3 has 18 amino acids. CDR1 MNHEY and CDR2 SMNVEV come from the germline V gene (reference sequence). V was clipped by 5 bases and J by 3 bases; unmatched bases: 14. The CDR3 coding sequence is TGTGCCAGCAGTCCCACCCGGCTAGCGGGAGGTTTTGAAGAGACCCAGTACTTC. It encodes CASSPTRLAGGFEETQYF.

The chain links TRBV4-2 to TRBJ2-7, with D maybe TRBD2 (5 bases). V lost 4 bases and J lost 0, with 13 bases in between. This CDR3 is built from 15 residues. Germline V lookup: CDR1 LGHNA, CDR2 YNFKEQ. The CDR3 here is CASSPRRDYSYEQYF. The CDR3 DNA reads TGTGCCAGCAGCCCAAGACGAGACTACTCCTACGAGCAGTACTTC.

V usage is TRBV18 and J usage is TRBJ1-4; TRBD1 aligns across 8 bases. The length of the CDR3 is 16 residues. Trimming took 3 bases from V and 1 from J; bases not matched to a gene: 4. From germline, CDR1 is KGHSH and CDR2 LQKENI. The CDR3 DNA is TGTGCCAGCTCACCGGACAGGGATTTAACTAATGAAAAACTGTTTTTT. The encoded protein is CASSPDRDLTNEKLFF.

J is TRBJ2-1 and V is TRBV2; D may be TRBD2 (5 bases). V was clipped by 1 base and J by 14 bases, with 12 bases between them. The length of the CDR3 is 12 residues. Germline assignment: CDR1 SNHLY and CDR2 FYNNEI. The CDR3: CASSEGYSREFF. The CDR3 bases are TGTGCCAGCAGTGAAGGGTACTCGAGGGAGTTCTTC. The full variable domain, with the rest looked up from reference TRBV2 and TRBJ2-1, is EPEVTQTPSHQVTQMGQEVILRCVPISNHLYFYWYRQILGQKVEFLVSFYNNEISEKSEIFDDQFSVERPDGSNFTLKIRSTKLEDSAMYFCASSEGYSREFFGPGTRLTVL.

The chain links TRBV7-9 to TRBJ2-6; 7 bases fit TRBD1. From germline, CDR1 is SEHNR and CDR2 FQNEAQ (reference sequence). This CDR3 is built from 15 residues. J lost 1 base, V lost 8 bases, and 5 bases had no gene match. The CDR3 nucleotides are TGTGCCAGCTTCCAGGGGGTGTCTGGGGCCAACGTCCTGACTTTC. It translates to CASFQGVSGANVLTF.

J is TRBJ2-7 and V is TRBV11-2, with 8 positions matching TRBD2. Germline V lookup: CDR1 SGHAT, CDR2 FQNNGV. V was clipped by 5 bases and J by 5 bases; unmatched bases: 5. The CDR3 consists of 13 residues. CDR3 DNA: TGTGCCAGCAGCCTCGGACTAGCCCACGAGCAGTACTTC. This gives the protein CASSLGLAHEQYF.

V is TRBV13 and J is TRBJ2-3; the match to TRBD2 covers 14 bases. The trim removed 5 bases at V and 5 bases at J, leaving 9 bases unmatched. The CDR3 length is 17 residues. CDR1 is PRHDT, CDR2 FYEKMQ, per germline (reference sequence). CDR3 nucleotide sequence: TGTGCCAGCAGCCGATGGTCGACTAGCGGGGGGGTAGATACGCAGTATTTT. Translating gives CASSRWSTSGGVDTQYF.

CDR3 sequence: CASSRGATVAGANVLTF. DNA for the CDR3: TGTGCCAGTAGCCGGGGGGCCACCGTGGCAGGGGCCAACGTCCTGACTTTC. The rearrangement uses TRBV19 and TRBJ2-6; D perhaps matches TRBD2 (7 bases). The CDR3 length is 17 residues. Germline CDR1 and CDR2: LNHDA and SQIVND (reference sequence). V lost 6 bases to trimming and J lost 4 bases, with 19 bases between them.

V usage is TRBV28 and J usage is TRBJ1-2; 10 bases fit TRBD1. CDR1 and CDR2 (germline): MDHEN, SYDVKM. J lost 7 bases, V lost 6 bases, and 11 bases had no gene match. This CDR3 region has 15 residues. This CDR3 reads CASSSGQGGIGGYTF. The CDR3 DNA reads TGTGCCAGCAGCTCCGGACAGGGGGGGATAGGTGGCTACACCTTC.

The rearrangement links TRBV15 to TRBJ2-3; D might be TRBD2 (5 bases). V was pared by 5 bases and J by 4 bases, with 16 bases between. This CDR3 contains 15 residues. The germline CDR1 and CDR2 sequences are LNHNV and YYDKDF (reference sequence). The CDR3 nucleotides read TGTGCCACCAGCCCGAGGGTCCACGGGGCAGATACGCAGTATTTT. Its translation is CATSPRVHGADTQYF.

This chain connects TRBV11-2 to TRBJ2-6, with D possibly matching TRBD2 (5 bases). The CDR3 has 17 residues. Germline lookup yields CDR1 SGHAT and CDR2 FQNNGV. Deletions cut 2 bases from V and 1 base from J, with 12 bases between. The CDR3: CASSLYEGSSGANVLTF. The CDR3 bases are TGTGCCAGCAGCTTATACGAGGGATCTTCTGGGGCCAACGTCCTGACTTTC.

The chain couples TRBV10-1 to TRBJ2-1; 7 bases map to TRBD2. The CDR3 has 15 residues. V shed 4 bases and J 7 bases; nucleotides not matched to a gene: 10. Per the germline V gene, CDR1 is WNHNN and CDR2 is SYGVQD (reference sequence). Here the CDR3 DNA reads TGCGCCAGCAGTGCCGCCAGACTAGCAAAAAATGAGCAGTTCTTC. This sequence encodes CASSAARLAKNEQFF.

The V call is TRBV7-8, the J call TRBJ1-5, with a tentative D call TRBD1 (6 bases). This CDR3 has 19 residues. CDR1 is SGHVS and CDR2 is FQNEAQ in the germline V gene. Trimming cost V 3 bases and J 3 bases, with 24 bases left between them. This CDR3 reads CASSFSSPQGWPVNQPQHF. As DNA, the CDR3 is TGTGCCAGCAGCTTCAGCTCACCTCAGGGGTGGCCGGTCAATCAGCCCCAGCATTTT.

The V and J genes are TRBV19 and TRBJ2-2, with 7 bases matching TRBD2. CDR3 length equals 14 residues. CDR1 is LNHDA and CDR2 is SQIVND in the germline V gene (reference sequence). Trimming removed 7 bases from V and 5 bases from J; junction bases left unmatched: 7. This CDR3 is CASNGEGRTGELFF. The CDR3 nucleotides are TGTGCCAGTAATGGGGAGGGGAGGACCGGGGAGCTGTTTTTT.

As regards this clone: The same CDR3 also results from other DNA sequences found in this sample. The rearrangement joins TRBV6-5 to TRBJ2-2; D unresolved. The CDR3 covers 12 residues. Germline V gene sequence: CDR1 MNHEY, CDR2 SVGAGI. Trimming took 4 bases from V and 2 from J, leaving 2 bases between them. CDR3 bases: TGTGCCAGCAGTTCAAACACCGGGGAGCTGTTTTTT. As protein: CASSSNTGELFF.

The V call is TRBV7-2, the J call TRBJ2-7; D is ambiguous. CDR3 size: 11 residues. V was clipped by 3 bases and J by 6 bases, with 6 bases between them. The germline gives CDR1 SGHTA, CDR2 FQGNSA. The CDR3 reads CASSLESEQYF. CDR3 coding DNA: TGTGCCAGCAGCTTGGAGTCCGAGCAGTACTTC.

This chain uses TRBV7-8 with TRBJ1-2, with D tentatively TRBD1 (6 bases). The germline V gene has CDR1 SGHVS and CDR2 FQNEAQ. The CDR3 is 16 residues long. V lost 2 bases to trimming and J lost 6 bases, with 19 bases between them. CDR3 nucleotide sequence: TGTGCCAGCAGCTTACGACAGGTTAATACTCCACATGGCTACACCTTC. Its translation: CASSLRQVNTPHGYTF.

In its sample, this clone was seen a few times. The same CDR3 also results from other DNA sequences found in this sample. The chain recombines TRBV20-1 with TRBJ1-1; D may be TRBD1 (6 bases). Trimming removed 6 bases at V and 4 bases at J, with 9 bases between. In germline, CDR1 is DFQATT, CDR2 SNEGSKA (reference sequence). The CDR3 has 11 amino acids. The CDR3 here is CSARGATEAFF. DNA of the CDR3: TGCAGTGCCAGGGGTGCCACTGAAGCTTTCTTT.

This chain joins TRBV11-2 and TRBJ2-7; 10 bases match TRBD1. With V trimmed by 5 bases and J by 0 bases, 4 bases remained unmatched. Germline V gene lookup returns CDR1 SGHAT and CDR2 FQNNGV. The CDR3 contains 15 residues. The CDR3 here is CASSGGTGDSYEQYF. The CDR3 DNA reads TGTGCCAGCAGCGGGGGGACAGGGGACTCCTACGAGCAGTACTTC.

This rearrangement joins TRBV10-3 to TRBJ2-1; TRBD2 is a possible D gene (6 bases). The germline V gene encodes CDR1 ENHRY and CDR2 SYGVKD. With 6 bases removed from V and 8 bases from J, the gap between germline ends came to 14 bases. This CDR3 is built from 13 residues. For the CDR3, the DNA is TGTGCCATCAGCGGAGGGCCTTGGGATGAGCAGTTCTTC. This encodes CAISGGPWDEQFF.

Only a few counts were recorded for this clone. CDR3: CASSEEGTSGSTQYF. The CDR3 DNA reads TGTGCCAGCAGTGAAGAGGGGACTAGCGGGAGTACGCAGTATTTT. The chain combines TRBV2 with TRBJ2-3; 14 nucleotides line up with TRBD2. V was pared by 1 base and J by 8 bases, with 2 bases of the junction left unmatched. The CDR3 spans 15 residues. Germline V gene sequence: CDR1 SNHLY, CDR2 FYNNEI.

The genes are TRBV19 and TRBJ2-5; D not certain. V gave up 3 bases and J gave up 4 bases, with 12 bases separating them. CDR1 is LNHDA, CDR2 SQIVND, per germline (reference sequence). This CDR3 has 14 residues. CDR3 sequence reads: CASSILNSPETQYF. CDR3 DNA sequence: TGTGCCAGTAGTATCTTGAACTCGCCAGAGACCCAGTACTTC.

The chain joins TRBV4-3 to TRBJ2-5; 10 bases match TRBD2. CDR1 and CDR2 (germline): LGHNA, YSLEER. Trimming at V came to 4 bases and at J to 5 bases, leaving 7 bases not matched to a gene. The CDR3 covers 15 residues. The CDR3, as DNA: TGCGCCAGCAGCCCGGGGGGTAGCGGGGGGGAGACCCAGTACTTC. Its translation is CASSPGGSGGETQYF.